This TCR beta chain was obtained from a study of blood T cell repertoires in COVID-19. Study-wide context: The United States, Italy and Spain were the sources of the acute and convalescent COVID-19 samples. Sources were T cells, B-cell-depleted T cells, or PBMCs; the material itself was cDNA or gDNA.

The CDR3 extends over 16 amino acids. Trimming at V came to 1 base and at J to 8 bases, leaving 13 bases not matched to a gene. Germline V lookup: CDR1 SGHTA, CDR2 FQGNSA. Measured with immunoSEQ multiplex PCR; TCRdb has only the in-frame clones, and not every one. In the table there are fewer than 200,000 clones, around 84% of which are singletons. V gene TRBV7-2 combines with J gene TRBJ1-2; 7 nucleotides match TRBD1. This clonotype originated in a human donor with acute or convalescent COVID-19. The donor label of this sample is uncertain. The source material was peripheral blood. The CDR3 region has the DNA TGTGCCAGCAGCTTAGGCCACAGGGGAGGTGTGGGGGGCTACACCTTC. As protein: CASSLGHRGGVGGYTF.